Given below is one TCR beta chain in context. The sample holds a few counts of this clonotype. Its antigen specificity is not known. No base-level quality is on record; no much larger clone is a single base apart. The data originate from a study of response to subunit inactivated influenza vaccine (dated by TCRdb to 2017 to 2018). Regarding the complete study: Deep quantitative profiling of the T cell receptor repertoire was used in the study to follow responses to a trivalent subunit inactivated influenza vaccine.

From cysteine to phenylalanine, the CDR3 is 17 amino acids long. Only the CDR3 part of the read is kept: 51 bases, read in frame from the first base. V is pruned by 3 bases and J by 4 bases, leaving 15 bases of the junction without a gene match. The germline V gene encodes CDR1 SGHRS and CDR2 YFSETQ. Study-level results and caveats: The authors proposed that each seasonal influenza vaccination may bring in only a limited number of new T cells.

The protocol used for the library was RT-PCR. Sequenced on an Illumina HiSeq 2500. The public sequencing data were trimmed at Q25 with fastp and processed into clonotypes with MiXCR by TCRdb, which kept only in-frame beta chains. Every CDR3 protein is listed once, alongside the most common genes and DNA of its rows. The sample table holds about 300,000 distinct CDR3 sequences, of which just over 20% were seen once. The top ten clonotypes cover about a tenth of the sample. This TCR was sampled from a man aged 45 to 75 who received an inactivated influenza vaccine. Donor details come from another sample of the same person, matched by shared clones. The chain joins TRBV5-1 to TRBJ1-2; 7 of the junction bases match TRBD1. The sequences come from PBMCs from blood, collected roughly 20 months after vaccination. The nucleotides read TGCGCCAGCAGCTGGATGACAGGGCGAGAGGTCGGCTATGGCTACACCTTC. Translated, this gives CASSWMTGREVGYGYTF. The full variable domain, completed from the reference TRBV5-1 and TRBJ1-2 proteins outside the CDR3, reads KAGVTQTPRYLIKTRGQQVTLSCSPISGHRSVSWYQQTPGQGLQFLFEYFSETQRNKGNFPGRFSGRQFSNSRSEMNVSTLELGDSALYLCASSWMTGREVGYGYTFGSGTRLTVV.